This T cell receptor beta chain was recovered during a study of cytomegalovirus exposure and HLA in healthy donors. About the study: The Caucasian-associated ancestry cluster held under 90% of over 350 genotyped donors. Study findings and constraints: Follow-up analysis seemed to connect common viral pathogens with several of the most significant clusters identified. A later analysis linked a missense variant in DCLRE1C to the trimming of TCR beta V and J genes.

This clone was picked up one time. Its target is unknown. PCR employed 60 Vbeta and 13 Jbeta primers. The assay was immunoSEQ multiplex PCR, and TCRdb's table has in-frame clones only and misses some. Counted here are around 37,000 clones, around 70% occurring once; the ten biggest clones make up 6.3%. Germline-derived CDR1 and CDR2 are SNHLY and FYNNEI. The CDR3 loop spans 13 amino acids. V lost 10 bases, J lost 3 bases, and 16 bases lay in between. Sample: PBMCs. This receptor was obtained from a man aged 25-40 years in good health and CMV-seronegative. The chain couples TRBV2 to TRBJ2-7; TRBD1 might be the D (6 bases). The CDR3, as DNA: TGTGCCACCAAGGGGGTTTCGGTCTACGAGCAGTACTTC. It yields the protein CATKGVSVYEQYF.